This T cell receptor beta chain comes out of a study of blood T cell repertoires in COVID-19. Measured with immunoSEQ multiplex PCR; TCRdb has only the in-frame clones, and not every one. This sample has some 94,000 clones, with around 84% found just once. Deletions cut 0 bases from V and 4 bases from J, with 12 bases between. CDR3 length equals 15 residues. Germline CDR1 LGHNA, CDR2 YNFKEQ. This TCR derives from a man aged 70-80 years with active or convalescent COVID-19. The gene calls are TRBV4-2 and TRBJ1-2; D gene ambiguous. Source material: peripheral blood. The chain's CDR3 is CASSQDRRAFYGYTF. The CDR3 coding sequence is TGTGCCAGCAGCCAAGATAGGAGGGCCTTCTATGGCTACACCTTC.